Listed here are 24 T cell receptor beta chains from one sample, sequenced in a study of blood T cell repertoires in COVID-19. Libraries were prepared by immunoSEQ multiplex PCR; TCRdb keeps only in-frame clonotypes and omits some of them. The profile shows 56,000 or so clones, roughly 89% of them singletons. The source material was peripheral blood. Every receptor here comes from a man aged 50 to 60 with acute or convalescent COVID-19.

The table lists this clone with a count of one. The V gene is TRBV29-1, the J gene TRBJ2-7, with D possibly being TRBD1 (6 bases). CDR3 length: 12 amino acids. V was trimmed by 7 bases and J by 3 bases, leaving 13 bases between them. Germline-derived CDR1 and CDR2 are SQVTM and ANQGSEA. CDR3 DNA sequence: TGCAGCGCCTTGACAGGAGTCTACGAGCAGTACTTC. Translation gives CSALTGVYEQYF.

This clone was detected a few times. The V and J genes are TRBV27 and TRBJ1-1; no definite D call. Germline V gene sequence: CDR1 MNHEY, CDR2 SMNVEV (reference sequence). The germline V and J ends were trimmed by 3 bases and 7 bases, with 15 bases remaining between them. This CDR3 contains 14 residues. The CDR3 DNA follows: TGTGCCAGCAGTTTCGGGCAGGAGGTCAGTGAAGCTTTCTTT. Its protein product is CASSFGQEVSEAFF.

V usage is TRBV3-1 (or the pseudogene TRBV3-2) and J usage is TRBJ2-3, with 8 bases aligning to TRBD2. CDR3 length: 15 residues. Germline V lookup: CDR1 LGHDT, CDR2 YNNKEL (reference sequence). V lost 6 bases to trimming and J lost 3 bases; unmatched junction nucleotides: 8. Here the CDR3 DNA reads TGTGCCAGCAGTGTAAGCGGGAGTCGTACAGATACGCAGTATTTT. Translated: CASSVSGSRTDTQYF.

The rearrangement uses TRBV11-3 and TRBJ1-3, with D maybe TRBD1 (6 bases). Trimming pared 5 bases from V and 8 bases from J, leaving 16 bases between. Germline values: CDR1 SGHNT, CDR2 YENEEA. The CDR3 sequence is 14 residues long. The CDR3 region has the DNA TGTGCCAGCAGCGGAGCGGCGTACAGGGACACCATATATTTT. This sequence encodes CASSGAAYRDTIYF.

This clone was seen only once. V gene TRBV3-1 (or the pseudogene TRBV3-2) combines with J gene TRBJ2-7; 10 bases are shared with TRBD1. Germline CDR1 and CDR2: LGHDT and YNNKEL (reference sequence). Trimming removed 8 bases from V and 4 bases from J; junction bases left unmatched: 5. The CDR3 length is 13 residues. The CDR3 nucleotides read TGTGCCAGCGGGGACAGGGGTTTGTACGAGCAGTACTTC. This codes for CASGDRGLYEQYF.

The chain has TRBV10-1 and TRBJ2-5, with D perhaps TRBD2 (5 bases). Trimming cost V 0 bases and J 1 base, with 9 bases left between them. Germline CDR1 and CDR2: WNHNN and SYGVQD (reference sequence). This CDR3 spans 15 amino acids. The CDR3: CASSESTAGQETQYF. The CDR3 nucleotides are TGCGCCAGCAGTGAGTCAACCGCGGGCCAAGAGACCCAGTACTTC.

This clone has just a few counts. The chain joins TRBV5-8 to TRBJ1-4, with unresolved D. The CDR3 runs to 13 residues. The germline CDR1 and CDR2 sequences are SGHTS and YDEGEE. V lost 3 bases and J 7 bases, leaving 10 bases between the germline ends. CDR3: CASSSPSGEKLFF. CDR3 coding DNA: TGTGCCAGCAGCTCCCCGTCGGGTGAAAAACTGTTTTTT.

This chain joins TRBV28 and TRBJ1-3, with D maybe TRBD1 (6 bases). With 5 bases removed from V and 0 bases from J, the gap between germline ends came to 17 bases. Germline CDR1 is MDHEN and CDR2 is SYDVKM. This CDR3 is built from 17 residues. CDR3: CASSLKTGSNSGNTIYF. CDR3 DNA sequence: TGTGCCAGCAGTCTAAAGACAGGTAGCAACTCTGGAAACACCATATATTTT. The whole variable domain, remainder taken from reference TRBV28 and TRBJ1-3, is DVKVTQSSRYLVKRTGEKVFLECVQDMDHENMFWYRQDPGLGLRLIYFSYDVKMKEKGDIPEGYSVSREKKERFSLILESASTNQTSMYLCASSLKTGSNSGNTIYFGEGSWLTVV.

The chain recombines TRBV9 with TRBJ2-5, with 10 bases fitting TRBD2. V was clipped by 4 bases and J by 4 bases; unmatched bases: 10. This CDR3 comprises 16 residues. Germline CDR1 SGDLS, CDR2 YYNGEE. DNA of the CDR3: TGTGCCAGCAGCAGGTCTAGCGGGAGTATGTCAGAGACCCAGTACTTC. Amino acid sequence: CASSRSSGSMSETQYF.

The genes are TRBV9 and TRBJ2-7, with D possibly being TRBD1 (6 bases). V was cut by 2 bases and J by 2 bases, with 14 bases left in between. CDR1 is SGDLS, CDR2 YYNGEE, per germline. The CDR3 totals 15 residues. CDR3 bases: TGTGCCAGCAGCGTCCAGGGGACGTCCACCTACGAGCAGTACTTC. Residues: CASSVQGTSTYEQYF.

With respect to this clone: An end of the junction differs from the germline gene, which may be a read error. This chain connects TRBV7-2 to TRBJ2-1; TRBD2 matches at 11 bases. The germline gives CDR1 SGHTA, CDR2 FQGNSA. The CDR3 length is 15 residues. CDR3 in DNA: TGTGCCAGCAGGGTAGCGGGGGGGTCCTTCAATGAGCAGTTCTTC. Protein: CASRVAGGSFNEQFF.

This clone has just one count. The chain is built from TRBV19 and TRBJ1-5; no clear D gene. Germline-derived CDR1 and CDR2 are LNHDA and SQIVND (reference sequence). Deletions cut 6 bases from V and 4 bases from J, with 16 bases between. This CDR3 contains 15 residues. CDR3 region: CASRAGGQENQPQHF. The CDR3 DNA is TGTGCCAGTAGGGCGGGCGGGCAGGAGAATCAGCCCCAGCATTTT.

The chain is built from TRBV19 and TRBJ1-2, with TRBD1 matching over 8 bases. Germline trimming cut 9 bases from V and 5 bases from J; bases unmatched to any gene: 5. Per the germline V gene, CDR1 is LNHDA and CDR2 is SQIVND (reference sequence). The length of the CDR3 is 12 residues. In DNA, the CDR3 is TGTGCCAGCCGGACAGGGAGTTATGGCTACACCTTC. Its protein is CASRTGSYGYTF.

This clone was seen just once. The V gene is TRBV19, the J gene TRBJ1-2; TRBD1 matches 8 bases. Germline values: CDR1 LNHDA, CDR2 SQIVND (reference sequence). The CDR3 spans 14 residues. The V gene end was trimmed by 6 bases and the J gene end by 0 bases; junction bases not matched to a gene: 3. This CDR3 reads CASRDRGANYGYTF. Here the CDR3 DNA reads TGTGCCAGTAGAGACAGGGGAGCTAACTATGGCTACACCTTC.

This chain joins TRBV5-1 and TRBJ1-2; TRBD1 aligns across 7 bases. Looked up from germline, CDR1 is SGHRS and CDR2 is YFSETQ. V dropped 4 bases and J dropped 0; count of bases not matched to a gene: 3. This CDR3 spans 14 amino acids. This CDR3 reads CASSADRANYGYTF. In nucleotides, the CDR3 is TGCGCCAGCAGCGCCGACAGGGCTAACTATGGCTACACCTTC. Using reference TRBV5-1 and TRBJ1-2 for the parts outside the CDR3, the full variable domain is KAGVTQTPRYLIKTRGQQVTLSCSPISGHRSVSWYQQTPGQGLQFLFEYFSETQRNKGNFPGRFSGRQFSNSRSEMNVSTLELGDSALYLCASSADRANYGYTFGSGTRLTVV.

This clone ranks as medium-sized. This chain joins TRBV16 and TRBJ1-2; D is undetermined. CDR3 length: 11 residues. V was shortened by 1 base and J by 10 bases, with 7 bases between the two germline ends. Germline V gives CDR1 KGHSY, CDR2 FQNENV. CDR3 in DNA: TGTGCCAGCAGCCAATGGGCCGTCTACACCTTC. Protein: CASSQWAVYTF.

The rearrangement links TRBV6-5 to TRBJ1-1; unclear D gene. The CDR3 has 15 residues. Germline CDR1 and CDR2: MNHEY and SVGAGI. Between the trimmed V and J ends, which lost 7 bases and 7 bases, there was a span of 22 bases. The CDR3 nucleotides are TGTGCCAGCACCAGAGGTGCAGAAATAAAAGTTGAAGCTTTCTTT. It specifies CASTRGAEIKVEAFF.

The gene calls are TRBV5-1 and TRBJ2-1; D possibly corresponds to TRBD2 (6 bases). Looked up from germline, CDR1 is SGHRS and CDR2 is YFSETQ. V lost 4 bases, J lost 6 bases, and 14 bases lay in between. This CDR3 is 14 amino acids long. The CDR3 spells CASSTQPGGNEQFF. The CDR3 region has the DNA TGCGCCAGCAGCACACAACCCGGGGGCAATGAGCAGTTCTTC.

The chain has TRBV2 and TRBJ2-3, with D perhaps TRBD2 (6 bases). V lost 6 bases, J lost 5 bases, and 18 bases lay in between. The CDR3 length is 15 residues. Germline CDR1 is SNHLY and CDR2 is FYNNEI. CDR3 sequence reads: CASRGRQEKRDTQYF. The CDR3 nucleotides are TGTGCCAGCAGGGGGAGGCAGGAGAAGAGAGATACGCAGTATTTT.

V gene TRBV11-2 combines with J gene TRBJ2-3; 10 bases map to TRBD1. Germline V lookup: CDR1 SGHAT, CDR2 FQNNGV. The ends lost 5 bases at V and 2 bases at J; junction bases unmatched: 7. This CDR3 is built from 16 residues. In DNA form, the CDR3 reads TGTGCCAGCAGCGCCCGGACAGGGGGTATCACAGATACGCAGTATTTT. The encoded protein is CASSARTGGITDTQYF.

The chain employs TRBV28 and TRBJ2-7; 11 bases line up with TRBD2. The CDR3 has 14 amino acids. J was trimmed by 6 bases and V by 6 bases; bases with no gene match: 7. Germline lookup yields CDR1 MDHEN and CDR2 SYDVKM. The CDR3 here is CASRGSGGAFEQYF. The CDR3 coding sequence is TGTGCCAGCAGGGGTAGCGGGGGGGCCTTCGAGCAGTACTTC. Full variable domain (outside the CDR3, taken from reference TRBV28 and TRBJ2-7): DVKVTQSSRYLVKRTGEKVFLECVQDMDHENMFWYRQDPGLGLRLIYFSYDVKMKEKGDIPEGYSVSREKKERFSLILESASTNQTSMYLCASRGSGGAFEQYFGPGTRLTVT.

This sequence joins TRBV19 and TRBJ1-1; no firm D call. Between the trimmed V and J ends, which lost 3 bases and 7 bases, there was a span of 6 bases. The CDR3 is 11 residues long. CDR1 and CDR2 (germline): LNHDA, SQIVND (reference sequence). CDR3 amino acids: CASSIGLEAFF. The DNA of the CDR3 is TGTGCCAGTAGTATTGGACTTGAAGCTTTCTTT.

The gene calls are TRBV28 and TRBJ2-2; no definite D call. Germline CDR1 MDHEN, CDR2 SYDVKM. Trimming removed 5 bases from V and 0 bases from J, with 16 bases in between. This CDR3 spans 17 amino acids. In DNA form, the CDR3 reads TGTGCCAGCAGTACACCCCTGCGGAGTACGAACACCGGGGAGCTGTTTTTT. Translated: CASSTPLRSTNTGELFF.

The V call is TRBV27, the J call TRBJ1-6; TRBD1 is a possible D gene (6 bases). Germline CDR1 is MNHEY and CDR2 is SMNVEV (reference sequence). The V end was cut by 7 bases, the J end by 2 bases, with 24 bases between. The CDR3 loop spans 19 amino acids. In nucleotides, the CDR3 is TGTGCCAGCACTATACGCGGGGTTAGGGGGGGAACCTATAATTCACCCCTCCACTTT. Encoded protein: CASTIRGVRGGTYNSPLHF.